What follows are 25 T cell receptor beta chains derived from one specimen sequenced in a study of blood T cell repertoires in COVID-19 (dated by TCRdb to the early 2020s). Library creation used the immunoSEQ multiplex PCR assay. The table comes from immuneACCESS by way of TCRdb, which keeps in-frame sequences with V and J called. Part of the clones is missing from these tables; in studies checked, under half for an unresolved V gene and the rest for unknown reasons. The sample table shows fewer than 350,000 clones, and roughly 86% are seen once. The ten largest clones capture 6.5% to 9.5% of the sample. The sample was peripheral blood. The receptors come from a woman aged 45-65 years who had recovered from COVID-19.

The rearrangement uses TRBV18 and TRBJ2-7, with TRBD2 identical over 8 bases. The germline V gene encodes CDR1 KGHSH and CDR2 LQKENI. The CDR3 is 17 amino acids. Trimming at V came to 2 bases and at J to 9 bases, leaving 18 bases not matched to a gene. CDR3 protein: CASSPYSSGGTLRGQYF. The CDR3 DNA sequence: TGTGCCAGCTCACCATATTCCAGCGGGGGAACCCTACGAGGGCAGTACTTC.

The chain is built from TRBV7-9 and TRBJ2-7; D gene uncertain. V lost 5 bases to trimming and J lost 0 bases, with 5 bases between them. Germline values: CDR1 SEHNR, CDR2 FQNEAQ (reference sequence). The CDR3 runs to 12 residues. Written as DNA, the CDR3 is TGTGCCAGCAGCCCTACCTCCTACGAGCAGTACTTC. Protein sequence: CASSPTSYEQYF.

The CDR3 here is CASSQSKGAAGANVLTF. In nucleotides, the CDR3 is TGTGCCAGCAGCCAATCAAAGGGGGCGGCCGGGGCCAACGTCCTGACTTTC. The chain carries TRBV16 and TRBJ2-6, with 7 bases fitting TRBD1. The V segment lost 0 bases and the J segment 4 bases; nucleotides outside the gene matches: 6. The germline CDR1 and CDR2 sequences are KGHSY and FQNENV. The CDR3 has 17 amino acids.

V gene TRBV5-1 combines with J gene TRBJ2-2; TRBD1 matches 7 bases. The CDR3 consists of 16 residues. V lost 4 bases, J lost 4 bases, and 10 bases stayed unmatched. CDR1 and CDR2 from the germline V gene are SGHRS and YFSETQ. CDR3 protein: CASSPTGLMGTGELFF. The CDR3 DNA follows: TGCGCCAGCAGCCCGACAGGGCTCATGGGCACCGGGGAGCTGTTTTTT.

The CDR3 region has the DNA TGTGCCAGCAGCAAAGCGAGCAACTCTAGCGGGGGGGGATCCAATGAGCAGTTCTTC. Its protein product is CASSKASNSSGGGSNEQFF. The J gene is TRBJ2-1, the V gene TRBV21-1; TRBD2 was called by the table and not checked on the DNA. TRBV21-1 is listed as a pseudogene. The CDR3 covers 19 residues.

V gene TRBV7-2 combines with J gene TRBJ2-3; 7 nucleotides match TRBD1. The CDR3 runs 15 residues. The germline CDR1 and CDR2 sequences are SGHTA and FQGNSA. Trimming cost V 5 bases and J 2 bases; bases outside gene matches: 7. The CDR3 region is CASSVRGQLTDTQYF. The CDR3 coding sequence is TGTGCCAGCAGCGTTAGGGGACAGCTCACAGATACGCAGTATTTT.

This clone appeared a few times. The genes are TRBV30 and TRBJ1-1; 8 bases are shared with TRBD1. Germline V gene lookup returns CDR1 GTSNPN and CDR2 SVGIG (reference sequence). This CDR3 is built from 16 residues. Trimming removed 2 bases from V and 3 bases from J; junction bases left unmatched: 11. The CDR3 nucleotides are TGTGCCTGGAGTCCCCCGGGGGGACAGGTATACACTGAAGCTTTCTTT. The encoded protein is CAWSPPGGQVYTEAFF.

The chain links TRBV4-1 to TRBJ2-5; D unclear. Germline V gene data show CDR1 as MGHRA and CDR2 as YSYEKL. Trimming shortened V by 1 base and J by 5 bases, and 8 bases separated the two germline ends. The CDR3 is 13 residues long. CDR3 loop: CASSQVAEETQYF. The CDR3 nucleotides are TGCGCCAGCAGCCAAGTTGCGGAGGAGACCCAGTACTTC.

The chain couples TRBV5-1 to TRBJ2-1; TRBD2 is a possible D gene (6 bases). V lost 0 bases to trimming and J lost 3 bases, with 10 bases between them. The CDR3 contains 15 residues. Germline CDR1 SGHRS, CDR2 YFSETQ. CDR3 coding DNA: TGCGCCAGCAGCTTGGCCGGTAGCGGCTACAATGAGCAGTTCTTC. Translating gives CASSLAGSGYNEQFF. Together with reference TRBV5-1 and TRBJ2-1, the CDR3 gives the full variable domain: KAGVTQTPRYLIKTRGQQVTLSCSPISGHRSVSWYQQTPGQGLQFLFEYFSETQRNKGNFPGRFSGRQFSNSRSEMNVSTLELGDSALYLCASSLAGSGYNEQFFGPGTRLTVL.

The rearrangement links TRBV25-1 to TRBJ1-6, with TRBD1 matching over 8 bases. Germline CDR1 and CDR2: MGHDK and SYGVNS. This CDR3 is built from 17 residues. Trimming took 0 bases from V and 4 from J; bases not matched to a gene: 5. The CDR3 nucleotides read TGTGCCAGCAGTGAATATCTCACAGGGGGATATAATTCACCCCTCCACTTT. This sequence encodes CASSEYLTGGYNSPLHF.

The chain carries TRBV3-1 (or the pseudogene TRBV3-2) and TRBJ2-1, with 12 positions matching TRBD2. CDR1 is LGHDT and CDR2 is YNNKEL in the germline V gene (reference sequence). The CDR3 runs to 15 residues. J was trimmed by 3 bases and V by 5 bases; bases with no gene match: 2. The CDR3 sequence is CASSETSGSYNEQFF. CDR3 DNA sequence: TGTGCCAGCAGCGAGACTAGCGGGAGCTACAATGAGCAGTTCTTC.

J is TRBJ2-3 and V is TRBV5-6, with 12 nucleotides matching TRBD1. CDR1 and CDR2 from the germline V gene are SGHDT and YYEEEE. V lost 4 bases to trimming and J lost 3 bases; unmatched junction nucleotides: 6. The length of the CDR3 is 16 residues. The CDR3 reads CASSGLGQGATDTQYF. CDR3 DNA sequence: TGTGCCAGCAGCGGATTGGGACAGGGGGCTACAGATACGCAGTATTTT.

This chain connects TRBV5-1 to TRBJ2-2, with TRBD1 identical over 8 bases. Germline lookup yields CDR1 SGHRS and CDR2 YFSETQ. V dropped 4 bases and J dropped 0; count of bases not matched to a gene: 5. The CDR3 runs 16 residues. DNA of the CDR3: TGCGCCAGCAGCGCCAGGGGGCTAGCGAACACCGGGGAGCTGTTTTTT. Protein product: CASSARGLANTGELFF.

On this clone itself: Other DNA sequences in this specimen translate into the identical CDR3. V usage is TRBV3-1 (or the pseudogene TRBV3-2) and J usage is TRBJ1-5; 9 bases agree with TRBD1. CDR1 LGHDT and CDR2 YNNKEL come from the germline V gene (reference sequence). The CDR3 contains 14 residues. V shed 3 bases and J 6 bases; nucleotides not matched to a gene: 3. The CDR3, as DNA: TGTGCCAGCAGCCAGGGACAGGGTCTTCAGCCCCAGCATTTT. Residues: CASSQGQGLQPQHF.

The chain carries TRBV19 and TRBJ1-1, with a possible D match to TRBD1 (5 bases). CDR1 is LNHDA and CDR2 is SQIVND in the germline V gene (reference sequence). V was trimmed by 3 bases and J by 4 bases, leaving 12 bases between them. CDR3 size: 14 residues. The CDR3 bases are TGTGCCAGTAGTATGACCGGGGGTTTCACTGAAGCTTTCTTT. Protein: CASSMTGGFTEAFF. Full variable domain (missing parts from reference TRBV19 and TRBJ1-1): DGGITQSPKYLFRKEGQNVTLSCEQNLNHDAMYWYRQDPGQGLRLIYYSQIVNDFQKGDIAEGYSVSREKKESFPLTVTSAQKNPTAFYLCASSMTGGFTEAFFGQGTRLTVV.

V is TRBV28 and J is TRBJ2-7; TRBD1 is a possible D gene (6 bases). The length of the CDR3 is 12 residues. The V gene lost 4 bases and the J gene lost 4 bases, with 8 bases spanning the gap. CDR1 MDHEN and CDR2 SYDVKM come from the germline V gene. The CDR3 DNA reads TGTGCCAGCAGTTGGGGGCAATACGAGCAGTACTTC. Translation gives CASSWGQYEQYF.

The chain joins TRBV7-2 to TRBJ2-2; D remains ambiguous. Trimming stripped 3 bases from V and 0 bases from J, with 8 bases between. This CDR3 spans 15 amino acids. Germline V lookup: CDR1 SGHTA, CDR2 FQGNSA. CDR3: CASSFDNANTGELFF. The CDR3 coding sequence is TGTGCCAGCAGCTTCGACAACGCGAACACCGGGGAGCTGTTTTTT.

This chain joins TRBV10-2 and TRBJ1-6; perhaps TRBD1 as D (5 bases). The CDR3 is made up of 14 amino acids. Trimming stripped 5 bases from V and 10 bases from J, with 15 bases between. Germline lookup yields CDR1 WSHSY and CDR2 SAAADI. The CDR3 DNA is TGCGCCAGCAGTTTCAGGGCCGCCGGGTCACCCCTCCACTTT. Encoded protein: CASSFRAAGSPLHF.

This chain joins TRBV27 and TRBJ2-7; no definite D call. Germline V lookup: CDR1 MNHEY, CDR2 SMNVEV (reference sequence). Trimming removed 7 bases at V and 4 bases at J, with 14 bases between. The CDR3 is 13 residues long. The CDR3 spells CASKRDSAYEQYF. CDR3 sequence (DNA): TGTGCCAGCAAGAGAGACTCGGCGTACGAGCAGTACTTC.

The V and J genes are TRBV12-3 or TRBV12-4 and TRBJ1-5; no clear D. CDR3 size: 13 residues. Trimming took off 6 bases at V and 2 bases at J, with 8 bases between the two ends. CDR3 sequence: CASRLARNQPQHF. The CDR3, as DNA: TGTGCCAGCAGATTGGCCCGCAATCAGCCCCAGCATTTT.

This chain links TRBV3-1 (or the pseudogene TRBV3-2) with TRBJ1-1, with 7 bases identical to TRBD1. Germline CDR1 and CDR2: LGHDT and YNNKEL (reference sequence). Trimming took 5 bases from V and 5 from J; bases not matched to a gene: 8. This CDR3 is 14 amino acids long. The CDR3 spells CASSTTGAGTEAFF. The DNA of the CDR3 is TGTGCCAGCAGCACTACAGGGGCAGGTACTGAAGCTTTCTTT.

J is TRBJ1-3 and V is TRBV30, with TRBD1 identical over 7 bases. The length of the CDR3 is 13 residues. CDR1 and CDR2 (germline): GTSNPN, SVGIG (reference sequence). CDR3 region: CALDSGGGNTIYF. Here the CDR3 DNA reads TGTGCTTTGGACTCAGGGGGAGGAAACACCATATATTTT.

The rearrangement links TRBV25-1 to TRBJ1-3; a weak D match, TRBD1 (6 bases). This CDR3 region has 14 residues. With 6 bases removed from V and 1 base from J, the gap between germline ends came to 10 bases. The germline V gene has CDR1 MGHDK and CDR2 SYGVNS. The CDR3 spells CASSQGMSGNTIYF. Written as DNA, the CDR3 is TGTGCCAGCAGCCAGGGGATGTCTGGAAACACCATATATTTT.

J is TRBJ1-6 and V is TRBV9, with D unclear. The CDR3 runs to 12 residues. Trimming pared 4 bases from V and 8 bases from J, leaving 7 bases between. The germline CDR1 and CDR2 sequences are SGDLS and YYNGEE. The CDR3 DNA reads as TGTGCCAGCAGCCCTTCGGATTCACCCCTCCACTTT. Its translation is CASSPSDSPLHF.

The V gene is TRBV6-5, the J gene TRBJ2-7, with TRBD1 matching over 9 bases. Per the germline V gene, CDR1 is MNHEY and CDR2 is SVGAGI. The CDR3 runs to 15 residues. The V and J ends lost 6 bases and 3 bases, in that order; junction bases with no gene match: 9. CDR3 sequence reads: CASSPLPGQGYEQYF. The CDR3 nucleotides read TGTGCCAGCAGCCCACTACCGGGACAGGGCTACGAGCAGTACTTC.